This paragraph covers one TCR beta chain sequence. Its antigen is undetermined. The sample belongs to a study of cytomegalovirus exposure and HLA in healthy donors. Study-wide background: From about 180 million T cells, an earlier analysis saw 90 million to 130 million unique TCR beta sequences. Points from the study as a whole: DRB1 had the most TCR associations and HLA-C the fewest, a later analysis found, with rates varying by HLA locus. Of the V segments, some could not be distinguished, including TRBV6-2 and TRBV6-3, and were excluded. The authors later linked a missense DCLRE1C variant to TCR beta V- and J-gene trimming.

Germline lookup yields CDR1 MNHNS and CDR2 SASEGT. V was pared by 7 bases and J by 0 bases, with 13 bases between. This CDR3 contains 14 residues. Amplification used 60 Vbeta primers and 13 Jbeta primers. TCRdb's table, derived via immunoSEQ multiplex PCR, lists solely in-frame clones and lacks some. Among 150,000 to 200,000 clones listed, 80% were seen once. Sequences were obtained from PBMCs. The sequence derives from a woman in her 40s in good health and CMV-seronegative. The rearrangement uses TRBV6-1 and TRBJ2-7; TRBD1 is a possible D gene (6 bases). CDR3 loop: CASIIRGGSYEQYF. The CDR3 DNA sequence: TGTGCCAGCATTATCCGAGGGGGCTCCTACGAGCAGTACTTC.